These 24 T cell receptor beta chains were sequenced from one sample in a study of blood T cell repertoires in COVID-19. Data came from immunoSEQ multiplex PCR; TCRdb stores just in-frame clones and leaves some out. The table records fewer than 30,000 clones, more than 60% of them present only once. Sequenced input: peripheral blood. Every receptor here comes from a woman between 65 and 79 years old with active or convalescent COVID-19.

The gene calls are TRBV6-5 and TRBJ2-1; TRBD2 aligns across 9 bases. CDR1 is MNHEY and CDR2 is SVGAGI in the germline V gene. This CDR3 has 15 amino acids. V shed 3 bases and J 1 base; nucleotides not matched to a gene: 1. The CDR3, as DNA: TGTGCCAGCAGTTATAGCGGGAGATCCTACAATGAGCAGTTCTTC. Translated, it gives CASSYSGRSYNEQFF.

This chain links TRBV10-1 with TRBJ1-2; D is unclear. Germline CDR1 is WNHNN and CDR2 is SYGVQD (reference sequence). The CDR3 covers 12 residues. V lost 8 bases and J lost 2, with 9 bases in between. CDR3 nucleotides: TGCGCCAGCCGTTCTTTCAACTATGGCTACACCTTC. Amino acids: CASRSFNYGYTF.

This sequence joins TRBV30 and TRBJ1-3, with D uncertain. V lost 1 base to trimming and J lost 0 bases, with 13 bases between them. Germline-derived CDR1 and CDR2 are GTSNPN and SVGIG (reference sequence). The CDR3 loop spans 16 amino acids. The CDR3 loop reads CAWSDGQAFSGNTIYF. The CDR3, as DNA: TGTGCCTGGAGTGATGGTCAGGCTTTCTCTGGAAACACCATATATTTT.

The V and J genes are TRBV25-1 and TRBJ2-1; D gene uncertain. CDR1 is MGHDK, CDR2 SYGVNS, per germline. The CDR3 runs 15 residues. The V and J ends lost 0 bases and 0 bases respectively, with 6 bases between them. This CDR3 is CASSEYGSSYNEQFF. CDR3 bases: TGTGCCAGCAGTGAATACGGTAGCTCCTACAATGAGCAGTTCTTC.

This clone was counted a few times. This chain joins TRBV27 and TRBJ2-7; 11 bases match TRBD1. Looked up from germline, CDR1 is MNHEY and CDR2 is SMNVEV (reference sequence). The CDR3 consists of 16 residues. V was pared by 5 bases and J by 3 bases, with 9 bases of the junction left unmatched. DNA of the CDR3: TGTGCCAGCAGTCCGGACAGGGGGCCCGGAAGCTACGAGCAGTACTTC. Amino acids: CASSPDRGPGSYEQYF.

The V gene is TRBV5-1, the J gene TRBJ1-1; 7 bases align to TRBD1. With V trimmed by 2 bases and J by 3 bases, 16 bases remained unmatched. The germline V gene has CDR1 SGHRS and CDR2 YFSETQ. This CDR3 contains 18 residues. CDR3 in DNA: TGCGCCAGCAGCTTACTAACGCAGGGACCAGGGGGTGACACTGAAGCTTTCTTT. This sequence encodes CASSLLTQGPGGDTEAFF. The whole variable domain, remainder taken from reference TRBV5-1 and TRBJ1-1, is KAGVTQTPRYLIKTRGQQVTLSCSPISGHRSVSWYQQTPGQGLQFLFEYFSETQRNKGNFPGRFSGRQFSNSRSEMNVSTLELGDSALYLCASSLLTQGPGGDTEAFFGQGTRLTVV.

V usage is TRBV7-9 and J usage is TRBJ2-5; TRBD2 matches 7 bases. V lost 6 bases and J lost 3; bases outside the gene matches: 4. Looked up from germline, CDR1 is SEHNR and CDR2 is FQNEAQ (reference sequence). This CDR3 has 13 residues. The CDR3 loop reads CASRWAGEETQYF. DNA of the CDR3: TGTGCCAGCAGGTGGGCGGGGGAAGAGACCCAGTACTTC. The whole variable domain, filled in from reference TRBV7-9 and TRBJ2-5, reads DTGVSQNPRHKITKRGQNVTFRCDPISEHNRLYWYRQTLGQGPEFLTYFQNEAQLEKSRLLSDRFSAERPKGSFSTLEIQRTEQGDSAMYLCASRWAGEETQYFGPGTRLLVL.

This clone has only one observation. The rearrangement links TRBV7-2 to TRBJ2-5; 8 bases are shared with TRBD1. The V gene's germline CDR1 is SGHTA and CDR2 FQGNSA. The junction had 11 bases not matched to a gene; V was cut back by 6 bases and J by 5 bases. The CDR3 is 15 amino acids. This CDR3 reads CASSPGQGSRETQYF. CDR3 coding DNA: TGTGCCAGCAGTCCCGGACAGGGTTCCAGGGAGACCCAGTACTTC.

The gene calls are TRBV3-1 (or the pseudogene TRBV3-2) and TRBJ2-3; D ambiguous. CDR1 and CDR2 from the germline V gene are LGHDT and YNNKEL (reference sequence). The CDR3 runs 15 residues. The V and J ends lost 2 bases and 4 bases respectively, with 13 bases between them. For the CDR3, the DNA is TGTGCCAGCAGCCAATTAACACCCCAGGCAGATACGCAGTATTTT. Protein sequence: CASSQLTPQADTQYF.

V gene TRBV6-2 or TRBV6-3 combines with J gene TRBJ1-6, with D possibly TRBD1 on 6 matching bases. Trimming stripped 5 bases from V and 10 bases from J, with 18 bases between. Looked up from germline, CDR1 is MNHEY and CDR2 is SVGEGT. The CDR3 has 15 amino acids. This CDR3 is CASSPQPRGTSPLHF. CDR3 DNA sequence: TGTGCCAGCAGTCCACAGCCCAGGGGAACATCACCCCTCCACTTT.

The gene calls are TRBV5-1 and TRBJ2-5; 7 positions match TRBD2. This CDR3 contains 15 residues. CDR1 and CDR2 (germline): SGHRS, YFSETQ. J was trimmed by 1 base and V by 4 bases; bases with no gene match: 7. In DNA, the CDR3 is TGCGCCAGCAGCGAAAACCGGGGGGTCCAAGAGACCCAGTACTTC. Translated, it gives CASSENRGVQETQYF. The complete variable domain, with remaining parts taken from reference TRBV5-1 and TRBJ2-5, reads KAGVTQTPRYLIKTRGQQVTLSCSPISGHRSVSWYQQTPGQGLQFLFEYFSETQRNKGNFPGRFSGRQFSNSRSEMNVSTLELGDSALYLCASSENRGVQETQYFGPGTRLLVL.

The genes are TRBV27 and TRBJ2-2; D not resolved. Germline loops: CDR1 MNHEY, CDR2 SMNVEV (reference sequence). The CDR3 length is 16 residues. V shed 1 base and J shed 4 bases, with 13 bases lying between them. CDR3 nucleotides: TGTGCCAGCAGTTTATTGGGCAGAACGCGCACCGGGGAGCTGTTTTTT. It yields the protein CASSLLGRTRTGELFF.

The chain has TRBV14 and TRBJ2-7, with D possibly TRBD1 on 5 matching bases. The CDR3 contains 14 residues. Looked up from germline, CDR1 is SGHDN and CDR2 is FVKESK. V lost 2 bases, J lost 3 bases, and 11 bases lay in between. The CDR3 DNA is TGTGCCAGCAGCCAATCAAACAGGTTCTACGAGCAGTACTTC. Protein product: CASSQSNRFYEQYF. The whole variable domain, remainder taken from reference TRBV14 and TRBJ2-7, is EAGVTQFPSHSVIEKGQTVTLRCDPISGHDNLYWYRRVMGKEIKFLLHFVKESKQDESGMPNNRFLAERTGGTYSTLKVQPAELEDSGVYFCASSQSNRFYEQYFGPGTRLTVT.

The J gene is TRBJ2-1, the V gene TRBV6-2 or TRBV6-3; 7 nucleotides line up with TRBD1. The CDR3 runs to 16 residues. V was pared by 4 bases and J by 2 bases, with 8 bases of the junction left unmatched. Germline V gene sequence: CDR1 MNHEY, CDR2 SVGEGT. CDR3 residues: CASSSPTGFAYNEQFF. The DNA of the CDR3 is TGTGCCAGCAGTTCGCCGACAGGGTTTGCCTACAATGAGCAGTTCTTC.

The rearrangement joins TRBV29-1 to TRBJ2-2; 8 nucleotides line up with TRBD1. The CDR3 contains 14 residues. Germline V gives CDR1 SQVTM, CDR2 ANQGSEA. The ends lost 0 bases at V and 6 bases at J; junction bases unmatched: 3. The CDR3 sequence: CSVEEDRGPGELFF. Written as DNA, the CDR3 is TGCAGCGTTGAAGAAGACAGGGGACCCGGGGAGCTGTTTTTT.

CDR3 nucleotides: TGTGCCAGCAGCCAAACAACCACCGGGGAGCTGTTTTTT. It encodes CASSQTTTGELFF. The chain carries TRBV14 and TRBJ2-2; the D is unclear. V lost 2 bases and J lost 4, with 5 bases in between. Germline V gives CDR1 SGHDN, CDR2 FVKESK. This CDR3 is 13 amino acids long.

The chain employs TRBV29-1 and TRBJ2-1, with D perhaps matching TRBD2 (5 bases). Germline CDR1 is SQVTM and CDR2 is ANQGSEA. Trimming shortened V by 5 bases and J by 5 bases, and 19 bases separated the two germline ends. There are 15 residues in the CDR3. CDR3 bases: TGCAGCGTTCGCGGAGATTTTGGGCGGGACAATGAGCAGTTCTTC. It encodes CSVRGDFGRDNEQFF.

The chain recombines TRBV29-1 with TRBJ1-1; possible D gene TRBD1, 5 bases. The V and J ends lost 8 bases and 0 bases respectively, with 22 bases between them. CDR1 and CDR2 from the germline V gene are SQVTM and ANQGSEA. The CDR3 has 16 residues. CDR3 loop: CSIFIRVDVLNTEAFF. In DNA, the CDR3 is TGCAGCATATTTATCAGGGTGGACGTATTGAACACTGAAGCTTTCTTT.

This clone was counted once. This chain connects TRBV27 to TRBJ1-2, with unresolved D. CDR1 MNHEY and CDR2 SMNVEV come from the germline V gene (reference sequence). V lost 0 bases and J lost 5, with 13 bases in between. The CDR3 runs 15 residues. The CDR3 DNA sequence: TGTGCCAGCAGTTTATCGATGGGGAGCTCTTATGGCTACACCTTC. This sequence encodes CASSLSMGSSYGYTF.

V gene TRBV5-6 combines with J gene TRBJ2-1; 10 bases align to TRBD2. CDR3 size: 19 residues. V lost 5 bases and J lost 7; bases outside the gene matches: 21. Germline lookup yields CDR1 SGHDT and CDR2 YYEEEE. CDR3 nucleotide sequence: TGTGCCAGCAGGAGGTCACGCAAGCAAGCCGGGACTAGCGTAAATGAGCAGTTCTTC. Translated: CASRRSRKQAGTSVNEQFF.

The chain recombines TRBV5-6 with TRBJ2-2; the D is unclear. Germline V gene lookup returns CDR1 SGHDT and CDR2 YYEEEE. The CDR3 has 14 residues. V shed 0 bases and J shed 5 bases, with 8 bases lying between them. The CDR3 DNA is TGTGCCAGCAGCTTGGTGTCAGGTACCGGGGAGCTGTTTTTT. Translating it yields CASSLVSGTGELFF. The complete variable domain, with remaining parts taken from reference TRBV5-6 and TRBJ2-2, reads DAGVTQSPTHLIKTRGQQVTLRCSPKSGHDTVSWYQQALGQGPQFIFQYYEEEERQRGNFPDRFSGHQFPNYSSELNVNALLLGDSALYLCASSLVSGTGELFFGEGSRLTVL.

The chain combines TRBV27 with TRBJ2-7, with D maybe TRBD1 (6 bases). Between the trimmed V and J ends, which lost 2 bases and 6 bases, there was a span of 14 bases. The CDR3 length is 14 residues. The germline CDR1 and CDR2 sequences are MNHEY and SMNVEV (reference sequence). The CDR3 region has the DNA TGTGCCAGCAGTTTACTTTACAGGGCAGCCGAGCAGTACTTC. Its protein product is CASSLLYRAAEQYF.

The chain carries TRBV6-6 and TRBJ2-5; 12 bases map to TRBD1. The CDR3 has 16 residues. The V gene's germline CDR1 is MNHNY and CDR2 SVGAGI (reference sequence). V was pared by 4 bases and J by 7 bases, with 10 bases of the junction left unmatched. This CDR3 is CASSSRPGQGAPTQYF. The CDR3 DNA reads as TGTGCCAGCAGTTCAAGACCGGGACAGGGGGCCCCGACCCAGTACTTC.

The gene calls are TRBV28 and TRBJ2-7, with TRBD1 as a possible D gene (6 bases). In germline, CDR1 is MDHEN, CDR2 SYDVKM. Trimming left V 9 bases short and J 3 bases short, with 12 bases between. The CDR3 runs to 12 residues. The CDR3 is CASTSGVYEQYF. The CDR3 DNA is TGTGCCAGTACATCAGGGGTCTACGAGCAGTACTTC. Full variable domain (outside the CDR3, taken from reference TRBV28 and TRBJ2-7): DVKVTQSSRYLVKRTGEKVFLECVQDMDHENMFWYRQDPGLGLRLIYFSYDVKMKEKGDIPEGYSVSREKKERFSLILESASTNQTSMYLCASTSGVYEQYFGPGTRLTVT.